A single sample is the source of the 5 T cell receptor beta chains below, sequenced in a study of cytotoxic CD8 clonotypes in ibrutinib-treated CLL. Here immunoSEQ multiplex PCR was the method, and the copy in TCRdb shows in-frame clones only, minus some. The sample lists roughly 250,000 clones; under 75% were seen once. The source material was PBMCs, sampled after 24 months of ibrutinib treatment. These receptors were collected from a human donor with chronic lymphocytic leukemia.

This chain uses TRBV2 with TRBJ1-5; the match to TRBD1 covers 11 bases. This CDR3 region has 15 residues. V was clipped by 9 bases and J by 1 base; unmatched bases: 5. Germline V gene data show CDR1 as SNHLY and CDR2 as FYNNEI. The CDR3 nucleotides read TGTGCCAGTAGGACAGGGGGCGGAAGCAATCAGCCCCAGCATTTT. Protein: CASRTGGGSNQPQHF.

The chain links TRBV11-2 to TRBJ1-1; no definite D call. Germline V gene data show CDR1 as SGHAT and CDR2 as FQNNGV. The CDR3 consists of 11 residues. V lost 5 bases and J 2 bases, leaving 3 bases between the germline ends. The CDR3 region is CASSHNTEAFF. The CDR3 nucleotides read TGTGCCAGCAGCCACAACACTGAAGCTTTCTTT.

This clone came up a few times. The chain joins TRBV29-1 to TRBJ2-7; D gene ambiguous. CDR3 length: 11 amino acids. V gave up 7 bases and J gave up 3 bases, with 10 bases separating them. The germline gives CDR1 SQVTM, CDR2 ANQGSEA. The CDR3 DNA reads TGCAGCGCAACGGATGGCTACGAGCAGTACTTC. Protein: CSATDGYEQYF.

The CDR3 reads CASIGQGYYEQYF. Written as DNA, the CDR3 is TGTGCCAGCATAGGACAGGGATATTACGAGCAGTACTTC. The chain carries TRBV2 and TRBJ2-7; 8 bases are a match to TRBD1. CDR1 is SNHLY, CDR2 FYNNEI, per germline. CDR3 length equals 13 residues. Trimming removed 7 bases from V and 4 bases from J; junction bases left unmatched: 6.

CDR3 amino acids: CASSRGSTNEKLFF. The CDR3 DNA reads as TGTGCCAGCAGCCGGGGCTCAACTAATGAAAAACTGTTTTTT. The chain employs TRBV9 and TRBJ1-4, with a tentative D call TRBD1 (5 bases). The germline V gene has CDR1 SGDLS and CDR2 YYNGEE. The ends were cut back, 4 bases at V and 0 bases at J, with 7 bases in the middle. This CDR3 contains 14 residues.